This TCR beta chain was recovered during a study of identical twins (dated by TCRdb to the mid-2010s). Notes on the research overall: To test whether fetal clonotypes persist, the study used deep sequencing on TCR alpha and beta repertoires from monozygotic twins, unrelated adults of various ages, and cord blood. To rule out contamination, the twin experiments were replicated at different times with different library preparation protocols.

Results the study describes overall, beyond this receptor: The excess sharing between twins in beta out-of-frame sequences was weaker because fewer shared sequences reduced the signal-to-noise ratio. Fewer insertions were carried by abundant cord blood beta clonotypes; a weaker similar trend was observed in young adult naive repertoires, while no such trend was observed in memory repertoires. In monozygotic twins, out-of-frame TCR alpha sharing was systematically underestimated by recombination models, although the models agreed with sharing between unrelated individuals. Compared with coincidental sharing between unrelated individuals, out-of-frame TCR alpha sequences shared between twins had an excess of sequences with low generation probability. Conclusions relied on cross-sectional statistical analysis, since the same donors could not be followed over many years. Zero-insertion analyses could be partly confounded by invariant T cells such as MAIT and iNKT, though diverse VJ usage argued against such confounding for most clonotypes.

The library was generated by 5' RACE. These reads were obtained on an Illumina HiSeq 2000. Template switching introduced a universal primer binding site; the final cDNA contained a unique molecular identifier, enabling accurate counting of TCR cDNA molecules. Specific primers in the conserved constant-segment region were used to synthesize first-strand cDNA for the TCR alpha and beta chains. Each cDNA library was double barcoded, with a SMART-Mk sample barcode plus Illumina barcodes, to control for contamination. TruSeq adapter sequences along with Illumina sample barcodes were introduced in two successive PCR steps. The TCR alpha and beta cDNA libraries were sequenced on the Illumina HiSeq platform using custom primers. The authors processed their data as follows. Raw reads were processed with MiGEC to extract unique molecular identifiers, and MiXCR was used to determine CDR3 positions. For each individual, recombination models were inferred using an EM algorithm with the repgenHMM and IGoR tools. Shared clonotype analysis was performed with the tcR package in R, normalizing sharing by the product of cloneset sizes. To study raw recombination free of thymic and clonal selection effects, out-of-frame nonproductive sequences were analyzed. In-frame beta chains were kept once TCRdb had trimmed the public reads at Q25 with fastp and called clones with MiXCR. Each CDR3 protein appears once, grouped with its most common genes and DNA. TCRdb, not the original authors, processed these V and J calls. This sample lists approximately 500,000 distinct CDR3 sequences; roughly 15% were detected once. In total, the top ten clones hold more than 0.4% of the sample.

All donors were healthy Caucasians. Three pairs of female monozygotic twins, all aged about 18 to 30 years, made up the twin cohort. CD4+ and CD8+ T cell populations were isolated with positive isolation kits from Invitrogen. Of note for this clonotype: This clone's antigen is unknown. Base qualities are not provided; no much larger clone lies one nucleotide away.

Measured from the cysteine to the phenylalanine, the CDR3 is 14 residues long. Left in the record is the CDR3 DNA by itself, 42 bases read in frame from the first base. Reading the germline V gene (reference sequence) gives CDR1 LGHDT and CDR2 YNNKEL. The germline ends are 9 bases apart after V is trimmed by 3 bases and J by 1 base. This same sample was also part of a study on yellow fever vaccine responses in identical twins. The second study's paper adds: According to the authors, the vaccine-induced T cell response in identical twins seemed to be partly convergent and partly specific to each individual. The study precisely tracked vaccine-responding T cell clones in identical twins.

The clonotype originates from a woman aged 18-29 years in good health. The chain couples TRBV3-1 to TRBJ1-1; a confident D gene designation cannot be given. Input material: CD4+ T cells sorted from blood. Here the CDR3 is given as CASSQGEANTEAFF. The DNA sequence follows: TGTGCCAGCAGCCAGGGCGAAGCGAACACTGAAGCTTTCTTT.